Listed here are 32 T cell receptor beta chains from one sample, sequenced in a study of vaccination effects on CD4 cells after COVID-19. Sequencing was preceded by expansion of antigen-specific CD4+ T cells with viral peptide pools in the ViraFEST assay. It was after nine to eleven days of culture that CD4+ T cells were isolated. Vaccine recipients, nucleocapsid antibody negative, had no prior SARS-CoV-2 infection. Antigens of these TCRs are unknown. Libraries were prepared by immunoSEQ multiplex PCR; TCRdb keeps only in-frame clonotypes and omits some of them. This table has roughly 25,000 clones, 73% appearing once. The material sequenced was CD4+ T cells from PBMCs cultured with SARS-CoV-2 spike peptides, taken before COVID-19 vaccination. These receptors were collected from a human donor who received a COVID-19 vaccine.

The chain is built from TRBV29-1 and TRBJ1-1; D gene uncertain. There are 12 residues in the CDR3. Germline CDR1 reads SQVTM; CDR2 reads ANQGSEA. V was cut by 6 bases and J by 6 bases, with 14 bases left in between. CDR3 region: CSVATQAAEAFF. The CDR3 DNA reads as TGCAGCGTCGCCACCCAAGCCGCTGAAGCTTTCTTT.

V is TRBV10-3 and J is TRBJ1-2; D is uncertain. Per the germline V gene, CDR1 is ENHRY and CDR2 is SYGVKD. The CDR3 extends over 13 amino acids. Trimming removed 2 bases at V and 0 bases at J, with 4 bases between. CDR3 in amino acids: CAISEGANYGYTF. In DNA form, the CDR3 reads TGTGCCATCAGTGAGGGGGCTAACTATGGCTACACCTTC.

The chain combines TRBV20-1 with TRBJ2-5; the match to TRBD1 covers 8 bases. Per the germline V gene, CDR1 is DFQATT and CDR2 is SNEGSKA (reference sequence). The CDR3 runs to 13 residues. The ends lost 3 bases at V and 7 bases at J; junction bases unmatched: 7. The CDR3, as DNA: TGCAGTGCTAGTCAGGGGGCTGAGGGGACCCAGTACTTC. This codes for CSASQGAEGTQYF.

The chain recombines TRBV3-1 (or the pseudogene TRBV3-2) with TRBJ2-1, with 10 nucleotides matching TRBD2. Germline CDR1 and CDR2: LGHDT and YNNKEL (reference sequence). Trimming took 2 bases from V and 4 from J; bases not matched to a gene: 2. The CDR3 extends over 15 amino acids. CDR3 nucleotides: TGTGCCAGCAGCCAAACTAGCGGGGCATACAATGAGCAGTTCTTC. This codes for CASSQTSGAYNEQFF.

The chain links TRBV7-9 to TRBJ1-1; TRBD1 matches at 7 bases. CDR1 is SEHNR and CDR2 is FQNEAQ in the germline V gene (reference sequence). After removal of 3 bases from V and 11 bases from J, the junction contained 12 bases not matched to a gene. The CDR3 has 14 residues. CDR3 nucleotides: TGTGCCAGCAGCTTGGGTCAGACACAGGGGTCGGCTTTCTTT. This gives the protein CASSLGQTQGSAFF. Filled out from reference TRBV7-9 and TRBJ1-1, the complete variable domain reads DTGVSQNPRHKITKRGQNVTFRCDPISEHNRLYWYRQTLGQGPEFLTYFQNEAQLEKSRLLSDRFSAERPKGSFSTLEIQRTEQGDSAMYLCASSLGQTQGSAFFGQGTRLTVV.

The chain has TRBV6-5 and TRBJ2-7; D is unresolved. Trimming pared 6 bases from V and 1 base from J, leaving 13 bases between. The CDR3 is made up of 14 amino acids. Germline CDR1 is MNHEY and CDR2 is SVGAGI. The CDR3 reads CASRQTVFSYEQYF. Written as DNA, the CDR3 is TGTGCCAGCAGGCAAACAGTTTTTTCCTACGAGCAGTACTTC.

This chain links TRBV15 with TRBJ2-6; no clear D. Trimming pared 1 base from V and 4 bases from J, leaving 20 bases between. The length of the CDR3 is 19 residues. Germline CDR1 LNHNV, CDR2 YYDKDF (reference sequence). CDR3 residues: CATSRVLRGPLAGANVLTF. CDR3 nucleotides: TGTGCCACCAGCAGAGTGCTTAGAGGCCCTCTGGCCGGGGCCAACGTCCTGACTTTC.

The V gene is TRBV5-6, the J gene TRBJ1-1; D is ambiguous. This CDR3 comprises 13 residues. With 0 bases removed from V and 10 bases from J, the gap between germline ends came to 13 bases. Germline CDR1 SGHDT, CDR2 YYEEEE. CDR3 sequence: CASSLGSTAPAFF. CDR3 nucleotide sequence: TGTGCCAGCAGCTTGGGGTCCACGGCGCCAGCTTTCTTT.

The genes are TRBV3-1 (or the pseudogene TRBV3-2) and TRBJ2-2, with 11 bases aligning to TRBD2. V was clipped by 6 bases and J by 4 bases; unmatched bases: 4. The CDR3 spans 15 residues. The germline V gene encodes CDR1 LGHDT and CDR2 YNNKEL (reference sequence). CDR3 coding DNA: TGTGCCAGCAGGCGACTAGCGGGGATCACCGGGGAGCTGTTTTTT. Translated, it gives CASRRLAGITGELFF.

By share, this clone counts as medium-sized. The rearrangement joins TRBV29-1 to TRBJ2-7; 10 bases fit TRBD1. This CDR3 contains 13 residues. After removal of 6 bases from V and 5 bases from J, the junction contained 7 bases not matched to a gene. The germline V gene has CDR1 SQVTM and CDR2 ANQGSEA. CDR3 sequence reads: CSVARDRGDEQYF. The CDR3, as DNA: TGCAGCGTCGCCCGGGACAGGGGTGACGAGCAGTACTTC.

The rearrangement joins TRBV11-3 to TRBJ1-3, with D possibly being TRBD1 (6 bases). CDR1 is SGHNT, CDR2 YENEEA, per germline. The length of the CDR3 is 17 residues. V was clipped by 0 bases and J by 0 bases, with 12 bases between them. CDR3 DNA sequence: TGTGCCAGCAGCTTAGATCTTGGACAGAACTCTGGAAACACCATATATTTT. It specifies CASSLDLGQNSGNTIYF.

This clone was observed a single time. This rearrangement joins TRBV24-1 to TRBJ2-5; D ambiguous. From germline, CDR1 is KGHDR and CDR2 SFDVKD. The CDR3 is made up of 13 amino acids. Trimming took off 4 bases at V and 4 bases at J, with 9 bases between the two ends. This CDR3 is CATSDPPRETQYF. DNA of the CDR3: TGTGCCACCAGTGACCCCCCCAGAGAGACCCAGTACTTC.

This chain connects TRBV28 to TRBJ2-2; 8 positions match TRBD2. Germline lookup yields CDR1 MDHEN and CDR2 SYDVKM. The CDR3 totals 18 residues. Unmatched junction bases numbered 13, after V lost 1 base and J lost 6 bases. Written as DNA, the CDR3 is TGTGCCAGCAGTTTATTTCTGGCGGGAGGTCCAGAATCCGGGGAGCTGTTTTTT. Protein product: CASSLFLAGGPESGELFF.

The chain employs TRBV19 and TRBJ2-6; either TRBD1 or TRBD2 may fit D (6 bases each). CDR3 length: 20 amino acids. Deletions cut 1 base from V and 0 bases from J, with 19 bases between. In germline, CDR1 is LNHDA, CDR2 SQIVND (reference sequence). DNA of the CDR3: TGTGCCAGTAGTATAGGTGTAGGTAGGTGGGGGGCCTCTGGGGCCAACGTCCTGACTTTC. Protein sequence: CASSIGVGRWGASGANVLTF. Complete variable domain (other parts from reference TRBV19 and TRBJ2-6): DGGITQSPKYLFRKEGQNVTLSCEQNLNHDAMYWYRQDPGQGLRLIYYSQIVNDFQKGDIAEGYSVSREKKESFPLTVTSAQKNPTAFYLCASSIGVGRWGASGANVLTFGAGSRLTVL.

V and J are TRBV12-5 and TRBJ2-3; D gene ambiguous. V shed 5 bases and J shed 7 bases, with 7 bases lying between them. The CDR3 runs to 11 residues. Germline CDR1 is LGHNT and CDR2 is FRNRAP. The CDR3 nucleotides are TGTGCTAGTGGTGGGTGGAATACGCAGTATTTT. Amino acid sequence: CASGGWNTQYF.

The J gene is TRBJ1-2, the V gene TRBV4-1, with a tentative D call TRBD1 (5 bases). The germline gives CDR1 MGHRA, CDR2 YSYEKL. V lost 6 bases to trimming and J lost 1 base, with 18 bases between them. This CDR3 region has 16 residues. CDR3 coding DNA: TGCGCCAGCAGACCTCAGGGCCTTGAGGTTAACTATGGCTACACCTTC. Residues: CASRPQGLEVNYGYTF.

The chain couples TRBV10-2 to TRBJ1-1; TRBD1 might be the D (6 bases). The CDR3 covers 15 residues. V shed 10 bases and J shed 0 bases, with 18 bases lying between them. Germline V gene sequence: CDR1 WSHSY, CDR2 SAAADI. The CDR3 region has the DNA TGCGCCACCTCTCTCGACAGGCTGATGAACACTGAAGCTTTCTTT. Protein product: CATSLDRLMNTEAFF.

The chain employs TRBV5-6 and TRBJ1-1; 7 positions match TRBD1. The length of the CDR3 is 14 residues. Germline-derived CDR1 and CDR2 are SGHDT and YYEEEE. Germline trimming cut 2 bases from V and 4 bases from J; bases unmatched to any gene: 5. The CDR3 DNA reads TGTGCCAGCAGCTTAAGACAGGGAGGCACTGAAGCTTTCTTT. Protein sequence: CASSLRQGGTEAFF.

This clone was seen only a few times. The genes are TRBV19 and TRBJ1-2; 7 bases fit TRBD1. The CDR3 runs to 15 residues. CDR1 and CDR2 (germline): LNHDA, SQIVND (reference sequence). V lost 4 bases, J lost 4 bases, and 9 bases stayed unmatched. CDR3 sequence (DNA): TGTGCCAGTAGTACCATCATGGACAGGTCCTATGGCTACACCTTC. Translation gives CASSTIMDRSYGYTF.

The V call is TRBV3-1 (or the pseudogene TRBV3-2), the J call TRBJ2-3; 10 positions match TRBD2. The CDR3 covers 14 residues. The germline gives CDR1 LGHDT, CDR2 YNNKEL (reference sequence). The J segment lost 6 bases and the V segment lost 5 bases, leaving 5 bases of the junction unmatched. CDR3 bases: TGTGCCAGCAGCAGCGGGGGGGCCGAGGATACGCAGTATTTT. This sequence encodes CASSSGGAEDTQYF.

V is TRBV5-1 and J is TRBJ2-1, with 9 bases that match TRBD1. J gave up 4 bases and V 0 bases, and 8 bases lay outside the gene matches. This CDR3 region has 17 residues. In germline, CDR1 is SGHRS, CDR2 YFSETQ. The CDR3, as DNA: TGCGCCAGCAGCTTGGCCGGGACAGGGACCCCATACAATGAGCAGTTCTTC. This translates into CASSLAGTGTPYNEQFF.

This clone was picked up a small number of times. The chain is built from TRBV7-2 and TRBJ2-7; D may be TRBD2 (6 bases). V was shortened by 3 bases and J by 5 bases, with 11 bases between the two germline ends. The CDR3 contains 13 residues. CDR1 is SGHTA, CDR2 FQGNSA, per germline. The CDR3 bases are TGTGCCAGCAGCTTGAGGGGAGGTAACGAGCAGTACTTC. Translated, it gives CASSLRGGNEQYF.

The chain recombines TRBV5-1 with TRBJ2-3; D gene unclear. The length of the CDR3 is 14 residues. In germline, CDR1 is SGHRS, CDR2 YFSETQ. The V gene lost 1 base and the J gene lost 0 bases, with 6 bases spanning the gap. The CDR3 nucleotides read TGCGCCAGCAGCTTGTTGGGAAGCACAGATACGCAGTATTTT. As protein: CASSLLGSTDTQYF.

In its sample, this clone was seen once. This sequence joins TRBV7-9 and TRBJ2-3; the D gene could be TRBD1 or TRBD2 (6 bases each). V gave up 6 bases and J gave up 1 base, with 26 bases separating them. The CDR3 consists of 19 residues. The germline V gene has CDR1 SEHNR and CDR2 FQNEAQ (reference sequence). DNA for the CDR3: TGTGCCAGCAGTCGGGGGCCGCCTACTGGACTCTACCGCACAGATACGCAGTATTTT. Encoded protein: CASSRGPPTGLYRTDTQYF. Supplemented by reference TRBV7-9 and TRBJ2-3, the full variable domain reads DTGVSQNPRHKITKRGQNVTFRCDPISEHNRLYWYRQTLGQGPEFLTYFQNEAQLEKSRLLSDRFSAERPKGSFSTLEIQRTEQGDSAMYLCASSRGPPTGLYRTDTQYFGPGTRLTVL.

This clone was detected only once. This chain uses TRBV20-1 with TRBJ1-6; D remains unclear. This CDR3 spans 15 amino acids. The V gene lost 3 bases and the J gene lost 5 bases, with 14 bases spanning the gap. Germline lookup yields CDR1 DFQATT and CDR2 SNEGSKA (reference sequence). Written as DNA, the CDR3 is TGCAGTGCTAGTATTCGGGATTTACATAATTCACCCCTCCACTTT. Its protein is CSASIRDLHNSPLHF.

This clone came up a few times. The rearrangement joins TRBV7-9 to TRBJ2-5; tentatively, D is TRBD2 (6 bases). Germline CDR1 reads SEHNR; CDR2 reads FQNEAQ (reference sequence). The CDR3 has 15 amino acids. The V end lost 1 base, the J end lost 1 base, and 10 bases lay between the germline ends. The CDR3 DNA reads as TGTGCCAGCAGCTTAGGGGCGGGGATCCAAGAGACCCAGTACTTC. The encoded protein is CASSLGAGIQETQYF.

The gene calls are TRBV24-1 and TRBJ2-1; D remains ambiguous. Trimming removed 3 bases at V and 10 bases at J, with 15 bases between. Germline CDR1 KGHDR, CDR2 SFDVKD. The CDR3 consists of 14 residues. CDR3 loop: CATSDDRAMGEQFF. DNA for the CDR3: TGTGCCACCAGTGATGATAGGGCCATGGGCGAGCAGTTCTTC.

V is TRBV19 and J is TRBJ2-5, with D perhaps matching TRBD1 (6 bases). This CDR3 comprises 15 residues. The germline V and J ends were trimmed by 8 bases and 2 bases, with 18 bases remaining between them. Per germline, CDR1 LNHDA and CDR2 SQIVND (reference sequence). This CDR3 reads CASEKNTGKQETQYF. In DNA, the CDR3 is TGTGCCAGTGAAAAAAATACAGGGAAACAAGAGACCCAGTACTTC. Drawing the rest from reference TRBV19 and TRBJ2-5, the complete variable domain is DGGITQSPKYLFRKEGQNVTLSCEQNLNHDAMYWYRQDPGQGLRLIYYSQIVNDFQKGDIAEGYSVSREKKESFPLTVTSAQKNPTAFYLCASEKNTGKQETQYFGPGTRLLVL.

The rearrangement joins TRBV7-6 to TRBJ2-1, with 9 bases that match TRBD2. With V trimmed by 5 bases and J by 5 bases, 13 bases remained unmatched. There are 17 residues in the CDR3. CDR1 and CDR2 (germline): SGHVS, FNYEAQ. CDR3 residues: CASSLRGGTSRNNEQFF. The CDR3 DNA reads as TGTGCCAGCAGCCTCAGGGGAGGGACTAGCAGGAACAATGAGCAGTTCTTC. Drawing the rest from reference TRBV7-6 and TRBJ2-1, the complete variable domain is GAGVSQSPRYKVTKRGQDVALRCDPISGHVSLYWYRQALGQGPEFLTYFNYEAQQDKSGLPNDRFSAERPEGSISTLTIQRTEQRDSAMYRCASSLRGGTSRNNEQFFGPGTRLTVL.

The rearrangement uses TRBV19 and TRBJ2-1; D unclear. V was shortened by 3 bases and J by 0 bases, with 15 bases between the two germline ends. The CDR3 covers 17 residues. CDR1 is LNHDA and CDR2 is SQIVND in the germline V gene (reference sequence). The chain's CDR3 is CASSMGPLSTSYNEQFF. CDR3 sequence (DNA): TGTGCCAGTAGTATGGGCCCCCTTAGTACCTCCTACAATGAGCAGTTCTTC.

The genes are TRBV12-3 or TRBV12-4 and TRBJ2-5; D gene uncertain. The CDR3 runs to 13 residues. V lost 7 bases and J 5 bases, leaving 14 bases between the germline ends. The CDR3 protein is CASKRALRETQYF. The CDR3 nucleotides read TGTGCCAGCAAAAGGGCATTGAGGGAGACCCAGTACTTC.

In this sample, this clone turned up once. The chain carries TRBV2 and TRBJ2-5; 12 positions match TRBD2. The V gene end was trimmed by 5 bases and the J gene end by 0 bases; junction bases not matched to a gene: 4. This CDR3 has 16 amino acids. CDR1 and CDR2 (germline): SNHLY, FYNNEI. This chain's CDR3 is CASSRTSGTNQETQYF. As DNA, the CDR3 is TGTGCCAGCAGTAGGACTAGCGGGACGAACCAAGAGACCCAGTACTTC.